The source of this T cell receptor beta chain is a study of response to subunit inactivated influenza vaccine. Findings and caveats of the study: Each seasonal influenza vaccination, the authors suggested, recruits few new T cells.

CDR3 length equals 16 residues. V was clipped by 6 bases and J by 1 base; unmatched bases: 9. TCRdb processed the RT-PCR reads anew with MiXCR; each CDR3 protein has one entry. The sample shows 500,000 to 650,000 distinct CDR3 sequences, 6% to 9% of them seen only once. This clonotype was counted many times. Its antigen is undetermined. This material consisted of PBMCs from blood, taken 23 to 25 months after vaccination. This chain joins TRBV12-3 or TRBV12-4 and TRBJ1-3; 7 nucleotides match TRBD1. The sequence was collected from a man between 50 and 75 years old who received an inactivated influenza vaccine. The CDR3: CASRGQPSLSGNTIYF. CDR3 DNA: TGTGCCAGCAGGGGACAGCCTTCTCTGTCTGGAAACACCATATATTTT.